The clone carrying this TCR beta chain came up many times. Antigen unknown. The data stem from a study of response to subunit inactivated influenza vaccine. TCRdb analysed the RT-PCR reads with MiXCR anew, one entry per CDR3 protein. The sample has 630,000 or so distinct CDR3 sequences; around 14% are singletons. Study conclusions and caveats: Authors suggested each seasonal flu vaccination may recruit only limited numbers of new T cells.

With V trimmed by 4 bases and J by 11 bases, 10 bases remained unmatched. Germline V gives CDR1 SQVTM, CDR2 ANQGSEA. There are 14 residues in the CDR3. The sequence was collected from a man aged 45 to 65 who received an inactivated influenza vaccine. V and J are TRBV29-1 and TRBJ2-1; 11 bases fit TRBD1. The material was PBMCs from blood, obtained 11 to 12 days after vaccination. The CDR3 is CSVAGQGAPVQQFF. The CDR3 coding sequence is TGCAGCGTTGCTGGACAGGGGGCGCCGGTCCAGCAGTTCTTC.